A single sample gave rise to the 29 T cell receptor beta chains below, sequenced in a study of blood T cells in healthy people across ages. The authors ran a second PCR of about 6 to 11 cycles using a sample-barcoded 5' primer and a J-beta primer mix. TCRdb used MiXCR to reprocess the 5' RACE reads, holding one entry per CDR3 protein. The sample holds under 1,000,000 distinct CDR3 sequences, about 46% seen once. Source material: blood. The receptors stem from a man older than 75 in good health.

The chain joins TRBV7-7 to TRBJ2-4; TRBD1 matches at 9 bases. The assigned J gene may be wrong: the sequence end matches TRBJ2-7 better. CDR3 length: 15 residues. Germline CDR1 and CDR2: SSHAT and FNYEAQ (reference sequence). CDR3 coding DNA: TGTGCCAGCAGCCGAAACCGGGACAGGGCCTCCGAGCAGTACTTC. Its translation: CASSRNRDRASEQYF.

The CDR3: CASSQDRQGSYGYTF. In DNA, the CDR3 is TGTGCCAGCAGCCAAGACCGACAGGGATCCTATGGCTACACCTTC. The chain carries TRBV4-2 and TRBJ1-2; 7 bases line up with TRBD1. CDR3 length: 15 residues. The trim removed 0 bases at V and 4 bases at J, leaving 5 bases unmatched. Germline CDR1 is LGHNA and CDR2 is YNFKEQ.

The gene calls are TRBV7-3 and TRBJ2-3; D tentatively fits TRBD1 or TRBD2 (6 bases each). Trimming took off 8 bases at V and 1 base at J, with 19 bases between the two ends. CDR1 is SGHTA, CDR2 FQGTGA, per germline. CDR3 size: 16 residues. CDR3 in amino acids: CASRLGGGDGTDTQYF. The CDR3 region has the DNA TGTGCCAGCCGCCTCGGGGGCGGAGACGGCACAGATACGCAGTATTTT.

The chain employs TRBV6-6 and TRBJ2-7; no reliable D call. V lost 0 bases and J lost 0, with 9 bases in between. Germline V gene sequence: CDR1 MNHNY, CDR2 SVGAGI (reference sequence). The CDR3 is 15 residues long. For the CDR3, the DNA is TGTGCCAGCAGTTACTCAGGGCAAATCTCCTACGAGCAGTACTTC. It specifies CASSYSGQISYEQYF.

This clonotype has just a few counts. This may stem from a read error, because a much larger clone lies one nucleotide away. This chain connects TRBV12-3 or TRBV12-4 to TRBJ2-5; possibly TRBD1 for D (5 bases). With 0 bases removed from V and 2 bases from J, the gap between germline ends came to 16 bases. The CDR3 runs to 17 residues. This CDR3 is CASSLARVTGRQETQYF. The CDR3 DNA is TGTGCCAGCAGTTTAGCACGAGTTACAGGACGTCAAGAGACCCAGTACTTC.

This clonotype occurred many times. V and J are TRBV27 and TRBJ2-7; weak D call: TRBD1 (6 bases). Between the trimmed V and J ends, which lost 3 bases and 7 bases, there was a span of 16 bases. The CDR3 has 14 amino acids. Per the germline V gene, CDR1 is MNHEY and CDR2 is SMNVEV (reference sequence). In DNA form, the CDR3 reads TGTGCCAGCAGTTTCTTTCAGGGGCGGCGGGAGCAGTACTTC. Encoded protein: CASSFFQGRREQYF.

Of note for this clonotype: Germline and junction disagree at one end, which may indicate a read error. V and J are TRBV6-6 and TRBJ1-4; 7 bases match TRBD1. CDR1 is MNHNY and CDR2 is SVGAGI in the germline V gene (reference sequence). This CDR3 is built from 16 residues. The CDR3 loop is CASSYSTGTANEELFF. The CDR3 DNA reads as TGTGCCAGCAGTTACTCGACCGGGACAGCGAATGAAGAACTGTTTTTT.

Points on this clonotype: Just one base apart from a much larger clone, this may be a read error. The chain is built from TRBV29-1 and TRBJ2-1, with TRBD2 identical over 14 bases. The CDR3 has 20 amino acids. J gave up 1 base and V 4 bases, and 15 bases lay outside the gene matches. Germline values: CDR1 SQVTM, CDR2 ANQGSEA. CDR3 in amino acids: CSVGNPFGTSGRRSYNEQFF. The CDR3 DNA follows: TGCAGCGTTGGTAATCCCTTCGGGACTAGCGGGAGAAGGTCCTACAATGAGCAGTTCTTC.

This clonotype showed up just once. A much larger clone lies one base from this, so it may be a read error. V gene TRBV29-1 combines with J gene TRBJ2-4, with D possibly called TRBD1 or TRBD2 (5 bases each). The J call may be wrong; the DNA end is better matched by TRBJ2-7. The CDR3 extends over 12 amino acids. Germline loops: CDR1 SQVTM, CDR2 ANQGSEA. This chain's CDR3 is CSARDGPYEQYF. For the CDR3, the DNA is TGCAGCGCCCGGGACGGCCCCTACGAGCAGTACTTC.

This chain connects TRBV11-1 to TRBJ2-3, with a tentative D call TRBD1 (7 bases). This CDR3 region has 16 residues. The ends were cut back, 4 bases at V and 0 bases at J, with 14 bases in the middle. From germline, CDR1 is SGHAT and CDR2 FQDESV (reference sequence). The CDR3: CASSSQGGVSTDTQYF. CDR3 bases: TGTGCCAGCAGCTCCCAGGGGGGAGTGAGCACAGATACGCAGTATTTT. The whole variable domain, remainder taken from reference TRBV11-1 and TRBJ2-3, is EAEVAQSPRYKITEKSQAVAFWCDPISGHATLYWYRQILGQGPELLVQFQDESVVDDSQLPKDRFSAERLKGVDSTLKIQPAELGDSAMYLCASSSQGGVSTDTQYFGPGTRLTVL.

This clonotype was seen a handful of times. The rearrangement joins TRBV7-2 to TRBJ2-1, with 13 bases lining up with TRBD2. The DNA end favors TRBJ2-7, so the J call may be wrong. Germline V gene data show CDR1 as SGHTA and CDR2 as FQGNSA. There are 20 residues in the CDR3. The CDR3 DNA is TGTGCCAGCAGCTTCCGGACTAGCGGGAGTTTGGGGAGCTCCTACAATGAGCAGTACTTC. Translated, it gives CASSFRTSGSLGSSYNEQYF.

This clonotype was observed many times. The chain uses TRBV29-1 and TRBJ2-1, with D perhaps matching TRBD1 or TRBD2 (6 bases each). The CDR3 is made up of 14 amino acids. Germline-derived CDR1 and CDR2 are SQVTM and ANQGSEA. V was trimmed by 2 bases and J by 7 bases, leaving 15 bases between them. CDR3 amino acids: CSVERGVGTNEQFF. The CDR3 coding sequence is TGCAGCGTTGAAAGGGGGGTCGGTACGAATGAGCAGTTCTTC.

J is TRBJ1-2 and V is TRBV7-8, with D hard to call. Germline V gene sequence: CDR1 SGHVS, CDR2 FQNEAQ. Trimming pared 4 bases from V and 3 bases from J, leaving 21 bases between. This CDR3 has 17 amino acids. In DNA, the CDR3 is TGTGCCAGCAGCTGGAGGACCGGTGAAACTTCGGACTATGGCTACACCTTC. It encodes CASSWRTGETSDYGYTF. Based on the CDR3 plus reference TRBV7-8 and TRBJ1-2, the full variable domain is GAGVSQSPRYKVAKRGQDVALRCDPISGHVSLFWYQQALGQGPEFLTYFQNEAQLDKSGLPSDRFFAERPEGSVSTLKIQRTQQEDSAVYLCASSWRTGETSDYGYTFGSGTRLTVV.

The V gene is TRBV19, the J gene TRBJ2-3; 9 bases align to TRBD1. CDR3 length: 16 amino acids. The germline gives CDR1 LNHDA, CDR2 SQIVND (reference sequence). The ends lost 4 bases at V and 3 bases at J; junction bases unmatched: 8. CDR3 protein: CASSTKTGGSTDTQYF. The CDR3 bases are TGTGCCAGTAGTACAAAGACAGGGGGTTCAACAGATACGCAGTATTTT.

The rearrangement joins TRBV6-6 to TRBJ1-1; tentatively, D is TRBD1 (6 bases). Germline V gene lookup returns CDR1 MNHNY and CDR2 SVGAGI (reference sequence). The CDR3 spans 14 residues. Trimming stripped 5 bases from V and 4 bases from J, with 14 bases between. CDR3 in amino acids: CASSDLGQPTEAFF. DNA of the CDR3: TGTGCCAGCAGTGACCTTGGACAGCCCACTGAAGCTTTCTTT.

This clonotype came up once. The chain is built from TRBV15 and TRBJ2-7; 7 positions agree with TRBD2. The ends lost 2 bases at V and 3 bases at J; junction bases unmatched: 1. The germline gives CDR1 LNHNV, CDR2 YYDKDF (reference sequence). The CDR3 has 13 residues. CDR3 DNA sequence: TGTGCCACCAGCAGATCGGGGGGCTACGAGCAGTACTTC. This translates into CATSRSGGYEQYF. The variable domain in full, completed from reference TRBV15 and TRBJ2-7, reads DAMVIQNPRYQVTQFGKPVTLSCSQTLNHNVMYWYQQKSSQAPKLLFHYYDKDFNNEADTPDNFQSRRPNTSFCFLDIRSPGLGDTAMYLCATSRSGGYEQYFGPGTRLTVT.

This clonotype has a single count. The chain employs TRBV5-6 and TRBJ2-3; D ambiguous. The CDR3 contains 17 residues. Deletions cut 4 bases from V and 2 bases from J, with 20 bases between. Germline CDR1 is SGHDT and CDR2 is YYEEEE. The CDR3 loop is CASSLQSYARTTDTQYF. CDR3 in DNA: TGTGCCAGCAGCCTGCAGTCCTACGCCAGAACCACAGATACGCAGTATTTT.

The chain's CDR3 is CASSPTLSMGGNQPQHF. In DNA form, the CDR3 reads TGTGCCAGCAGCCCCACCCTATCTATGGGGGGGAATCAGCCCCAGCATTTT. This chain links TRBV3-1 with TRBJ1-5, with D perhaps matching TRBD1 (5 bases). The CDR3 length is 17 residues. V shed 4 bases and J shed 4 bases, with 20 bases lying between them. Per the germline V gene, CDR1 is LGHDT and CDR2 is YNNKEL (reference sequence).

V gene TRBV5-1 combines with J gene TRBJ1-6; 7 bases match TRBD1. This CDR3 spans 15 amino acids. The ends lost 5 bases at V and 10 bases at J; junction bases unmatched: 12. Germline V gives CDR1 SGHRS, CDR2 YFSETQ. CDR3 DNA: TGCGCCAGCAGGGTGCGTGACAGGGACGGCTCACCCCTCCACTTT. Protein: CASRVRDRDGSPLHF.

This clonotype was observed a handful of times. The rearrangement links TRBV10-1 to TRBJ2-3; unclear D gene. CDR3 length: 13 amino acids. The ends were cut back, 7 bases at V and 5 bases at J, with 13 bases in the middle. Germline lookup yields CDR1 WNHNN and CDR2 SYGVQD (reference sequence). The CDR3 DNA reads as TGCGCCAGCAACCGGGCCCTTGGAGATACGCAGTATTTT. Its protein is CASNRALGDTQYF.

V is TRBV11-2 and J is TRBJ2-7; D is possibly TRBD2 (6 bases). CDR1 is SGHAT and CDR2 is FQNNGV in the germline V gene. CDR3 size: 15 residues. V was shortened by 6 bases and J by 1 base, with 16 bases between the two germline ends. The CDR3 region is CASRRPGTGSYEQYF. DNA of the CDR3: TGTGCCAGCAGAAGACCCGGGACTGGATCCTACGAGCAGTACTTC. Full variable domain (rest looked up from reference TRBV11-2 and TRBJ2-7): EAGVAQSPRYKIIEKRQSVAFWCNPISGHATLYWYQQILGQGPKLLIQFQNNGVVDDSQLPKDRFSAERLKGVDSTLKIQPAKLEDSAVYLCASRRPGTGSYEQYFGPGTRLTVT.

V gene TRBV5-1 combines with J gene TRBJ2-2; D is unclear. Trimming took off 4 bases at V and 2 bases at J, with 12 bases between the two ends. This CDR3 comprises 15 residues. The germline V gene encodes CDR1 SGHRS and CDR2 YFSETQ. The CDR3 region is CASSPADLNTGELFF. Written as DNA, the CDR3 is TGCGCCAGCAGCCCCGCGGACCTCAACACCGGGGAGCTGTTTTTT.

Concerning this clonotype itself: One end of the junction does not line up with germline, which may come from a read error. V is TRBV20-1 and J is TRBJ2-7; the match to TRBD2 covers 11 bases. Germline V gives CDR1 DFQATT, CDR2 SNEGSKA (reference sequence). This CDR3 is 15 amino acids long. Here the CDR3 reads CSASRTTSGSYERYF. CDR3 DNA: TGCAGTGCTAGCCGCACTACTAGCGGGAGTTACGAGCGGTACTTC.

This clonotype was seen ten or more times. The chain links TRBV25-1 to TRBJ2-7, with 7 bases matching TRBD2. Germline V lookup: CDR1 MGHDK, CDR2 SYGVNS. The CDR3 runs 15 residues. The V segment lost 4 bases and the J segment 1 base; nucleotides outside the gene matches: 7. CDR3 amino acids: CASSGGLSGSYEQYF. The CDR3, as DNA: TGTGCCAGCAGTGGGGGACTATCGGGATCCTACGAGCAGTACTTC.

The rearrangement joins TRBV7-2 to TRBJ2-4; D call uncertain. The CDR3 runs to 15 residues. Germline values: CDR1 SGHTA, CDR2 FQGNSA. Trimming removed 4 bases at V and 0 bases at J, with 10 bases between. This chain's CDR3 is CASSSLLLAKNIQYF. CDR3 bases: TGTGCCAGCAGCTCCCTGTTACTAGCCAAAAACATTCAGTACTTC.

This clonotype was counted at least ten times. The CDR3 loop reads CASRAVNSYEQYF. Here the CDR3 DNA reads TGTGCCAGCCGAGCAGTGAATTCCTACGAGCAGTACTTC. V is TRBV27 and J is TRBJ2-7; D not resolved. Germline-derived CDR1 and CDR2 are MNHEY and SMNVEV (reference sequence). V lost 8 bases and J lost 1, with 12 bases in between. The length of the CDR3 is 13 residues.

V is TRBV4-1 and J is TRBJ2-5; possibly TRBD1 or TRBD2 for D (5 bases each). The germline V gene has CDR1 MGHRA and CDR2 YSYEKL. This CDR3 has 15 amino acids. V lost 4 bases to trimming and J lost 5 bases, with 17 bases between them. CDR3 in amino acids: CASSPQDRGWETQYF. The CDR3 nucleotides are TGCGCCAGCAGCCCCCAAGATCGGGGCTGGGAGACCCAGTACTTC.

The chain employs TRBV5-4 and TRBJ2-4, with 8 bases fitting TRBD2. Trimming took 4 bases from V and 1 from J; bases not matched to a gene: 10. This CDR3 has 17 residues. Germline V gives CDR1 SGHNT, CDR2 YYREEE (reference sequence). CDR3: CASSPSGGPFAKNIQYF. CDR3 in DNA: TGTGCCAGCAGCCCAAGCGGGGGTCCTTTTGCCAAAAACATTCAGTACTTC.

The chain recombines TRBV27 with TRBJ2-5; D is possibly TRBD1 (5 bases). The CDR3 loop spans 17 amino acids. Germline assignment: CDR1 MNHEY and CDR2 SMNVEV (reference sequence). Trimming took 2 bases from V and 4 from J, leaving 20 bases between them. CDR3 in DNA: TGTGCCAGCAGTTTACCCCCCCCCGGACACTGCGGAGAGACCCAGTACTTC. It encodes CASSLPPPGHCGETQYF.